Given below is one T cell receptor (beta chain) in context. Antigen specificity is unknown. Germline V gene data show CDR1 as DFQATT and CDR2 as SNEGSKA (reference sequence). V was pared by 3 bases and J by 3 bases, with 8 bases between. This CDR3 region has 12 residues. This specimen comes from a study of vaccination and CD4 T cells after COVID-19. Background on the study: Participants were vaccinated with two doses, given as either BNT162b2 or mRNA-1273 vaccine. Study-level points and caveats: Of the reactive clones in convalescent patients, a median 86.3% showed up only post-vaccination.

Treatment meaning: roughly 10-day PBMC culture with coronavirus spike peptide pools or control peptides (ViraFEST assay). An Oncomine TCR Beta short-read assay was used to sequence the DNA from cultured CD4+ T cells. A single record per CDR3 protein comes from TCRdb applying MiXCR to the PCR reads. This sample carries about 19,000 distinct CDR3 sequences, about 70% of them seen once, and the ten largest clones take about 5.5%. Source material: CD4+ T cells from blood, cultured in vitro. This chain uses TRBV20-1 with TRBJ2-5; D remains unclear. The TCR sequence derives from a human donor who had recovered from COVID-19. CDR3 sequence: CSASPEKETQYF. The CDR3 nucleotides read TGCAGTGCTAGCCCGGAGAAAGAGACCCAGTACTTC.